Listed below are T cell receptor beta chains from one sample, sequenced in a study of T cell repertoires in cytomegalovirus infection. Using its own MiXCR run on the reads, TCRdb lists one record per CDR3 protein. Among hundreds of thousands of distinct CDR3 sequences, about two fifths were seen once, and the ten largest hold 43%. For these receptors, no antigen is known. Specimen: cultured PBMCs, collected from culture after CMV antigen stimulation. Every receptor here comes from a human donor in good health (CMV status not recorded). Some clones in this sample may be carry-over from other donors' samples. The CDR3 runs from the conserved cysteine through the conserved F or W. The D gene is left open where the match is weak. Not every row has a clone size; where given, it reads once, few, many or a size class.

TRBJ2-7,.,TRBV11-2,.,TGTGCCAGCAGCTTAGATCGAGGAGGCGGGCGTACCTACGAGCAGTACTTC,CASSLDRGGGRTYEQYF
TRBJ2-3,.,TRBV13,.,TGTGCCAGCAGCTTAGCGGGGGAGCTCACAGATACGCAGTATTTT,CASSLAGELTDTQYF
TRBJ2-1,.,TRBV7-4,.,TGTGCCAGCAGCCACCATGGGGGCCGGGATAACAATGAGCAGTTCTTC,CASSHHGGRDNNEQFF
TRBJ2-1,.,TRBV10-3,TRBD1,TGTGCCATCAGTGAGTCGGGAGGGGACAGGGGCTACAATGAGCAGTTCTTC,CAISESGGDRGYNEQFF
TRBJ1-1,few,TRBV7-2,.,TGTGCCAGCAGCTTATTGTTAGGCTCAGCTTTCTTT,CASSLLLGSAFF
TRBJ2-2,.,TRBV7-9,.,TGTGCCAGCAGCCACCCGGGAGGGGAGCTGTTTTTT,CASSHPGGELFF
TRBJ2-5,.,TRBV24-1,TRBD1,TGTGCCACCAGTGATCCGGGACAGATCTACCAAGAGACCCAGTACTTC,CATSDPGQIYQETQYF
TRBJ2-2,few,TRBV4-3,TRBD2,TGCGCCAGCAGCCAAGGTTTCGGACTAGCGGGAGTCGGGGAGCTGTTTTTT,CASSQGFGLAGVGELFF
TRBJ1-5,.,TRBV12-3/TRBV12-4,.,TGTGCCAGCAGTCGAATCGGGCCCCAGCATTTT,CASSRIGPQHF
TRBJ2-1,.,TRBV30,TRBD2,TGTGCCAGCCAGACCCAGACTAGCGGCCGGAGTGAGCAGTTCTTC,CASQTQTSGRSEQFF
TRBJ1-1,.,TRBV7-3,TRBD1,TGTGCCAGCAGCCCTGGGGACAGGGCAGCAATAGAAGCTTTCTTT,CASSPGDRAAIEAFF
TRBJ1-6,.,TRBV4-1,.,TGCGCCAGCAGCCAAGATCGGGAGGTTCCCAATTCACCCCTCCACTTT,CASSQDREVPNSPLHF
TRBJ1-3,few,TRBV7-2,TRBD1,TGTGCCAGCAGCCCCAGGGGGCTGGCTGGAAACACCATATATTTT,CASSPRGLAGNTIYF
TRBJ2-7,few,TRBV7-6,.,TGTGCCAGCAGCCAAGACCCGGCCGGCGAGCAGTACTTC,CASSQDPAGEQYF
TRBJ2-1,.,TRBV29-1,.,TGCAGCGGCGGACCCGGGGACTCCCACAATGAGCAGTTCTTC,CSGGPGDSHNEQFF
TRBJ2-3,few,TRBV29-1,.,TGCAGCGTTGACGGTGCGGCCGCCCGAGGAGCAGATACGCAGTATTTT,CSVDGAAARGADTQYF
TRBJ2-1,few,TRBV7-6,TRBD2,TGTGCCAGCAGCGCCGGACTAGCTTCCTACAATGAGCAGTTCTTC,CASSAGLASYNEQFF
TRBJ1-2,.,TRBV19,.,TGTGCCAGTAGCTGGGGGCCAGGGAATGGTGGCTACACCTTC,CASSWGPGNGGYTF
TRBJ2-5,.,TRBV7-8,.,TGTGCCAGCAACCTCCACCCCCAGTACTTC,CASNLHPQYF
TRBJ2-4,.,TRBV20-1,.,TGCAGTGCTTGGGGGTCGGGAGCCAAAAACATTCAGTACTTC,CSAWGSGAKNIQYF
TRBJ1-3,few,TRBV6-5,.,TGTGCCAGCAGGTGGCTGAGCTCTGGAAACACCATATATTTT,CASRWLSSGNTIYF
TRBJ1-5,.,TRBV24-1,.,TGTGCCACCAGTGACTCGGACAGCACGCAGCCCCAGCATTTT,CATSDSDSTQPQHF
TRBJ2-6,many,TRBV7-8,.,TGTGCCAGCAGCTTAGAGTTCTACCGCTCTGGGGCCAACGTCCTGACTTTC,CASSLEFYRSGANVLTF
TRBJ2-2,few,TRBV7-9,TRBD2,TGTGCCAGCAGCTTTATGCGGGAGGGGCGCCACACCGGGGAGCTGTTTTTT,CASSFMREGRHTGELFF
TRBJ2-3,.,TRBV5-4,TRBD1,TGTGCCAGCAGTCACAGGGGCCCAGATACGCAGTATTTT,CASSHRGPDTQYF
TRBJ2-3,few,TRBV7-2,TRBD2,TGTGCCAGCAGCTTAGGACTAGCGGGGGGGCTAACAGATACGCAGTATTTT,CASSLGLAGGLTDTQYF
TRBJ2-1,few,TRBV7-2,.,TGTGCCAGCAGCCCTAATTTGGGTTCCTACAATGAGCAGTTCTTC,CASSPNLGSYNEQFF
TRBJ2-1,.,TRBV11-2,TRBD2,TGTGCCTATGCTAGCGGGCCGTACAATGAGCAGTTCTTC,CAYASGPYNEQFF
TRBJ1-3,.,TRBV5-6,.,TGTGCCAGCAGCTACCGGGGCAGAGGCAGCACCATATATTTT,CASSYRGRGSTIYF
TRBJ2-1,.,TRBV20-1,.,TGCAGTGGTAAGACTAGTCATGAGCAGTTCTTC,CSGKTSHEQFF
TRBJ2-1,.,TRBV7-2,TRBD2,TGTGCCAGCAGTCGGACTAGCGGGGGGCCCTCCTACAATGAGCAGTTCTTC,CASSRTSGGPSYNEQFF
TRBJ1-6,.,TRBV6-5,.,TGTGCCAGCAGTGAAAGCAGAACAGATAATTCACCCCTCCACTTT,CASSESRTDNSPLHF
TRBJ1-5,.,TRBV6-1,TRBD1,TGTGACTTCTTTGTTCAGGGGGTTTTTAGGAATCAGCCCCAGCATTTT,CDFFVQGVFRNQPQHF
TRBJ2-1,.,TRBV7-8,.,TGTGCCAGCAGCCCCAGCGGACGACAGCAGTTCTTC,CASSPSGRQQFF
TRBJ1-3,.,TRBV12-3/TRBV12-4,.,TGTGCCAGCAATTACGGGGGGCGTGAAGGAAACACCATATATTTT,CASNYGGREGNTIYF
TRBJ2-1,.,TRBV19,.,TGTGCCAGTACCCCCTTTAATTCTTACAATGAGCAGTTCTTC,CASTPFNSYNEQFF
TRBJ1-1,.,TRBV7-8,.,TGTGCCAGCAGGAAGAATACAGGGTTGGGCACTGAAGCTTTCTTT,CASRKNTGLGTEAFF
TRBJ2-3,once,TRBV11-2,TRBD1,TGTGCCAGCAGCTTGGACAGGGCCAGCTTTCGAGATACGCAGTATTTT,CASSLDRASFRDTQYF
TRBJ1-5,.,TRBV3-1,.,TGTGCCAGCAGCCAAGGTACTCCTAGAGCGGGTCAGCCCCAGCATTTT,CASSQGTPRAGQPQHF
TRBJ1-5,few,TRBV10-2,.,TGCGCCAGCAGTGAGTCGGTCGATTGGAGGGCCAATCAGCCCCAGCATTTT,CASSESVDWRANQPQHF
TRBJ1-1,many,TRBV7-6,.,TGTGCCAGCAGCTTAAGGGAAAATGGTCTTAAAGCTTTCTTT,CASSLRENGLKAFF
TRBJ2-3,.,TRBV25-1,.,TGTGCCAGCAGTGAGATGACGGTTGGTACGCAGTATTTT,CASSEMTVGTQYF
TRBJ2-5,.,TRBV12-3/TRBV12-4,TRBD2,TGTGCCAGCACCTTAAGTCCCGGGGGGTCGCAAGAGACCCAGTACTTC,CASTLSPGGSQETQYF
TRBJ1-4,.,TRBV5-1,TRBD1,TGCGCCAGCCGATCCGGGACAGGCGATGAAAAACTGTTTTTT,CASRSGTGDEKLFF
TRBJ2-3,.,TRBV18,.,TGTGCCAGCTCACCAGAGAGGGCTAGCGCCAGCCCGCAGTATTTT,CASSPERASASPQYF
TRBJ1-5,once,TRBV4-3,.,TGCGCCAGCAGCCAAGATGGGGGGAGAAATTCACCCCAGCATTTT,CASSQDGGRNSPQHF
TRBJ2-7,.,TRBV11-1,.,TGTGCCAGCAGCTCCCTTTTAAGATCGGACTCTATTAACTCCTACGAGCAGTACTTC,CASSSLLRSDSINSYEQYF
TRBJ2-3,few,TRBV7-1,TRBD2,TGTGCCAGCAGCCCGACTAGCGGGGCCGCAGATACGCAGTATTTT,CASSPTSGAADTQYF
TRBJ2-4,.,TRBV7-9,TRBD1,TGTGCCAGCAGCTCAACAGGGGGAAACATTCAGTACTTC,CASSSTGGNIQYF
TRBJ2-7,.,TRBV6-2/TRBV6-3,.,TGTGCCAGCAGTTACTCGCCAGCGGGCACCAACTACGAGCAGTACTTC,CASSYSPAGTNYEQYF
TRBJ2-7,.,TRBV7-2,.,TGTGCCAGCAGCTTAAGCCGGATTAGCGGCGAGCAGTACTTC,CASSLSRISGEQYF
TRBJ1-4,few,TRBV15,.,TGTGCCACCAGCGGGGGCTTAACAACTAATGAAAAACTGTTTTTT,CATSGGLTTNEKLFF
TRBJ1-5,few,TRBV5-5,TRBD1,TGTGCCAGCAGCCGCAGATTAGGGACAGGGTATGATCAGCCCCAGCATTTT,CASSRRLGTGYDQPQHF
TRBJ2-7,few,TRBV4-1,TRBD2,TGCGCCAGCAGCCAAGCCTCCGGGACTAGCCGCTACGAGCAGTACTTC,CASSQASGTSRYEQYF
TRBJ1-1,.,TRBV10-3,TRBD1,TGTGCCATCAGTGGGACAGGGGAAGCGAACACTGAAGCTTTCTTT,CAISGTGEANTEAFF
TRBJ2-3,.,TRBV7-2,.,TGTGCCAGCAGCTTAGGAGGCCCGATGGACACAGATACGCAGTATTTT,CASSLGGPMDTDTQYF
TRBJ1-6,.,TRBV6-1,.,TGTGCCAGCAGTTATTCTTCAGGAGTCATCTCACCCCTCCACTTT,CASSYSSGVISPLHF
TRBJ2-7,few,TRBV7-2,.,TGTGCCAGCAGCTTTGCGGGGACTGGACTCTCCTACGAGCAGTACTTC,CASSFAGTGLSYEQYF
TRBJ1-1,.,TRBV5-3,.,TGTGCCAGCAGCGCGTGGACGGGCACTGAAGCTTTCTTT,CASSAWTGTEAFF
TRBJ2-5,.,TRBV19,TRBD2,TGTGCCAGTAGCCCCGCCCCTCCGGGACTAGCGGGAGGCGAGACCCAGTACTTC,CASSPAPPGLAGGETQYF